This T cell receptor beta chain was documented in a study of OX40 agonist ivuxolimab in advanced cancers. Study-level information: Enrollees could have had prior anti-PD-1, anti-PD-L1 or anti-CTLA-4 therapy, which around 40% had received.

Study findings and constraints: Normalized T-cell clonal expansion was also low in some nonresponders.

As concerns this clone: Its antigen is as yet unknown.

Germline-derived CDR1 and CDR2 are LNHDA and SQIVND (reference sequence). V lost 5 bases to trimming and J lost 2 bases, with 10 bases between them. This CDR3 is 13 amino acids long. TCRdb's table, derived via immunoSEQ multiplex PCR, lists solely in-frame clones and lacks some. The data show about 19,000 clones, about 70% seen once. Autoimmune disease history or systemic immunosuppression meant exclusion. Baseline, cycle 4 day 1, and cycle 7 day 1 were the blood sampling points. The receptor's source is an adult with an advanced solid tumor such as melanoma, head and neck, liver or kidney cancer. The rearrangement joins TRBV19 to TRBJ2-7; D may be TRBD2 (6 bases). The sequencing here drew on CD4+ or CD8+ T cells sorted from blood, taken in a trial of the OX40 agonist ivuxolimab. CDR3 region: CASSWGGTYEQYF. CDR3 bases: TGTGCCAGTAGTTGGGGAGGTACCTACGAGCAGTACTTC.